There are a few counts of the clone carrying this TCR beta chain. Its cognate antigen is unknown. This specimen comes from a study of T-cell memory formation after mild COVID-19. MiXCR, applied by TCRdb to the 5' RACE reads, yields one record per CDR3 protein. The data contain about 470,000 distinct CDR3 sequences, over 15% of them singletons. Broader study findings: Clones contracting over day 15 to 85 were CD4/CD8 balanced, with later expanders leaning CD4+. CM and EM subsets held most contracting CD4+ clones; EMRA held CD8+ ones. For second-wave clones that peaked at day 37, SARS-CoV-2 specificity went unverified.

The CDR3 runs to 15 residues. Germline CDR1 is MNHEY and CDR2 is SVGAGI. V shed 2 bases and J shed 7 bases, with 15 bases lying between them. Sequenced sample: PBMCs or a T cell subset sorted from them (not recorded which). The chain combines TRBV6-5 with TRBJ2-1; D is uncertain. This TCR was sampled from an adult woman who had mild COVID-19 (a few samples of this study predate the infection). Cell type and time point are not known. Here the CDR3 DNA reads TGTGCCAGCAGTTACGGCAGTACTACTTGGAATGAGCAGTTCTTC. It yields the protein CASSYGSTTWNEQFF.